These 23 T cell receptor beta chains were sequenced from one sample in a study of T cell responses to AZD1222 COVID-19 vaccine (dated by TCRdb to the early 2020s). Libraries were built with the immunoSEQ multiplex PCR assay. TCRdb re-hosts the immuneACCESS table, in-frame sequences only. Its copies lack some clones; in the studies checked, an unresolved V gene accounts for under half of them, and the cause for the rest is not known. This sample comprises fewer than 120,000 clones, less than 90% of them detected only once. Of the sample, 1.5% to 2% is held by the ten largest clones. This specimen's time point label, per the study, means: baseline before first vaccination. The specimen was peripheral blood, collected on day 0 of AZD1222 vaccination. These TCRs come from an adult in good health.

The chain recombines TRBV6-2 or TRBV6-3 with TRBJ1-5, with a tentative D call TRBD1 (6 bases). The length of the CDR3 is 16 residues. V lost 5 bases to trimming and J lost 6 bases, with 20 bases between them. The germline V gene encodes CDR1 MNHEY and CDR2 SVGEGT. The CDR3 loop is CASSPLGRQGIQPQHF. The CDR3 DNA is TGTGCCAGCAGTCCCTTGGGACGCCAGGGGATTCAGCCCCAGCATTTT.

The V call is TRBV19, the J call TRBJ2-1; D perhaps matches TRBD2 (5 bases). The V end lost 3 bases, the J end lost 2 bases, and 11 bases lay between the germline ends. CDR1 LNHDA and CDR2 SQIVND come from the germline V gene (reference sequence). This CDR3 comprises 15 residues. CDR3 in DNA: TGTGCCAGTAGTATTGGGTGGGAGACCTACAATGAGCAGTTCTTC. It codes for CASSIGWETYNEQFF.

The chain links TRBV5-4 to TRBJ1-6; 7 bases line up with TRBD1. Germline CDR1 reads SGHNT; CDR2 reads YYREEE (reference sequence). The V and J ends lost 6 bases and 5 bases, in that order; junction bases with no gene match: 5. The CDR3 length is 14 residues. CDR3 region: CASTLGQNNSPLHF. The CDR3 DNA reads as TGTGCCAGCACCCTGGGACAGAATAATTCACCCCTCCACTTT.

This chain links TRBV19 with TRBJ2-2; possible D gene TRBD2, 6 bases. V was shortened by 0 bases and J by 4 bases, with 12 bases between the two germline ends. The CDR3 extends over 16 amino acids. Germline V gene lookup returns CDR1 LNHDA and CDR2 SQIVND (reference sequence). Written as DNA, the CDR3 is TGTGCCAGTAGTATAGATCCGGGGAGGCCCACCGGGGAGCTGTTTTTT. It encodes CASSIDPGRPTGELFF.

This clone was detected once. V usage is TRBV5-5 and J usage is TRBJ1-5; 8 nucleotides match TRBD1. Germline V lookup: CDR1 SGHKS, CDR2 YYEKEE (reference sequence). V lost 4 bases and J lost 6; bases outside the gene matches: 9. The CDR3 extends over 15 amino acids. The CDR3 bases are TGTGCCAGCAGCCTGTCAGGGGGCCAAGGTCAGCCCCAGCATTTT. Translated, it gives CASSLSGGQGQPQHF.

The chain carries TRBV12-5 and TRBJ1-1; unclear D gene. The CDR3 contains 14 residues. V was shortened by 2 bases and J by 0 bases, with 7 bases between the two germline ends. CDR1 and CDR2 from the germline V gene are LGHNT and FRNRAP. DNA of the CDR3: TGTGCTAGTGGTTTGAACAGCATGAACACTGAAGCTTTCTTT. Its translation: CASGLNSMNTEAFF.

The chain recombines TRBV5-1 with TRBJ1-4, with TRBD1 matching 10 bases. The V gene end was trimmed by 5 bases and the J gene end by 8 bases; junction bases not matched to a gene: 9. Germline lookup yields CDR1 SGHRS and CDR2 YFSETQ. The CDR3 contains 15 residues. The CDR3 region has the DNA TGCGCCAGCAGTCTCCTGGGACAGGGGCGGGAAAAACTGTTTTTT. This codes for CASSLLGQGREKLFF.

The V call is TRBV30, the J call TRBJ2-7; D gene uncertain. The length of the CDR3 is 15 residues. Looked up from germline, CDR1 is GTSNPN and CDR2 is SVGIG (reference sequence). Between the trimmed V and J ends, which lost 1 base and 2 bases, there was a span of 15 bases. As DNA, the CDR3 is TGTGCCTGGAGTGGACGGACGGTACCTCCCTACGAGCAGTACTTC. It specifies CAWSGRTVPPYEQYF.

The V gene is TRBV7-9, the J gene TRBJ1-2; perhaps TRBD1 as D (6 bases). The germline V gene encodes CDR1 SEHNR and CDR2 FQNEAQ (reference sequence). The CDR3 length is 15 residues. Trimming removed 3 bases from V and 3 bases from J, with 14 bases in between. Here the CDR3 reads CASSLGGGSYYGYTF. The CDR3, as DNA: TGTGCCAGCAGCTTGGGGGGCGGAAGCTACTATGGCTACACCTTC.

This sequence joins TRBV3-1 (or the pseudogene TRBV3-2) and TRBJ1-2; D perhaps matches TRBD1 (5 bases). V lost 5 bases and J lost 4, with 14 bases in between. From germline, CDR1 is LGHDT and CDR2 YNNKEL (reference sequence). The CDR3 consists of 14 residues. This CDR3 reads CASSEGGAAYGYTF. The CDR3 DNA reads as TGTGCCAGCAGCGAAGGCGGGGCTGCCTATGGCTACACCTTC.

The genes are TRBV19 and TRBJ2-7; 8 bases are a match to TRBD2. J lost 2 bases, V lost 4 bases, and 7 bases had no gene match. The germline V gene encodes CDR1 LNHDA and CDR2 SQIVND (reference sequence). The CDR3 spans 15 residues. DNA of the CDR3: TGTGCCAGTAGTAGATTAGCGGGGAACACCTACGAGCAGTACTTC. It yields the protein CASSRLAGNTYEQYF.

The chain uses TRBV3-1 (or the pseudogene TRBV3-2) and TRBJ2-1; D might be TRBD1 (7 bases). The CDR3 totals 16 residues. Germline assignment: CDR1 LGHDT and CDR2 YNNKEL (reference sequence). V lost 4 bases and J lost 8, with 21 bases in between. The CDR3 is CASSPSPGQGGDEQFF. CDR3 DNA sequence: TGTGCCAGCAGCCCCTCCCCGGGCCAGGGGGGCGATGAGCAGTTCTTC.

The genes are TRBV3-1 (or the pseudogene TRBV3-2) and TRBJ1-2; a possible D gene is TRBD1 (6 bases). V lost 4 bases, J lost 4 bases, and 10 bases lay in between. The CDR3 runs 13 residues. Germline lookup yields CDR1 LGHDT and CDR2 YNNKEL (reference sequence). CDR3 nucleotide sequence: TGTGCCAGCAGCCGGACAGCAAGCTATGGCTACACCTTC. It specifies CASSRTASYGYTF.

The V gene is TRBV28, the J gene TRBJ1-2, with TRBD1 identical over 10 bases. Germline V gives CDR1 MDHEN, CDR2 SYDVKM. The V gene end was trimmed by 4 bases and the J gene end by 3 bases; junction bases not matched to a gene: 11. The length of the CDR3 is 17 residues. DNA of the CDR3: TGTGCCAGCAGTTCCCGGCGCCGACAGGGGGCAGACTATGGCTACACCTTC. Residues: CASSSRRRQGADYGYTF.

The chain links TRBV11-2 to TRBJ1-2; 10 bases are shared with TRBD1. V lost 4 bases and J lost 8; bases outside the gene matches: 10. Germline assignment: CDR1 SGHAT and CDR2 FQNNGV. The CDR3 contains 15 residues. The CDR3 here is CASSSFRDRGNGYTF. CDR3 nucleotides: TGTGCCAGCAGCTCCTTTAGGGACAGGGGAAACGGCTACACCTTC.

The rearrangement uses TRBV5-1 and TRBJ2-2, with D perhaps matching TRBD1 (5 bases). The V gene lost 4 bases and the J gene lost 3 bases, with 10 bases spanning the gap. Germline V CDR1 and CDR2: SGHRS, YFSETQ. The CDR3 contains 14 residues. The CDR3 protein is CASSTDTYTGELFF. The CDR3 DNA reads as TGCGCCAGCAGCACGGACACTTACACCGGGGAGCTGTTTTTT.

V usage is TRBV7-9 and J usage is TRBJ1-1; D gene uncertain. From germline, CDR1 is SEHNR and CDR2 FQNEAQ (reference sequence). Trimming left V 6 bases short and J 1 base short, with 12 bases between. The CDR3 spans 14 residues. The CDR3 spells CASRVKRGNTEAFF. CDR3 coding DNA: TGTGCCAGCAGGGTTAAGCGGGGGAACACTGAAGCTTTCTTT.

The CDR3 DNA sequence: TGTGCCAGCAGCCGCAGCGGGGGTATCTATGGAGGCTACGAGCAGTACTTC. Protein product: CASSRSGGIYGGYEQYF. The rearrangement uses TRBV7-2 and TRBJ2-7, with TRBD2 identical over 8 bases. CDR3 size: 17 residues. V shed 5 bases, J shed 3 bases, and the junction held 15 bases outside the gene matches. Per the germline V gene, CDR1 is SGHTA and CDR2 is FQGNSA. Drawing the rest from reference TRBV7-2 and TRBJ2-7, the complete variable domain is GAGVSQSPSNKVTEKGKDVELRCDPISGHTALYWYRQSLGQGLEFLIYFQGNSAPDKSGLPSDRFSAERTGGSVSTLTIQRTQQEDSAVYLCASSRSGGIYGGYEQYFGPGTRLTVT.

The rearrangement links TRBV4-1 to TRBJ1-2, with 8 bases aligning to TRBD1. With V trimmed by 6 bases and J by 0 bases, 12 bases remained unmatched. Germline V gene sequence: CDR1 MGHRA, CDR2 YSYEKL. The CDR3 is 17 residues long. CDR3 protein: CASRATAGTGPNYGYTF. CDR3 coding DNA: TGCGCCAGCAGAGCTACCGCCGGGACAGGCCCTAACTATGGCTACACCTTC.

This clone was recorded only once. The CDR3 reads CASSEHPGGGGGYTF. The DNA for the CDR3 is TGTGCCAGCAGTGAACACCCCGGAGGGGGAGGTGGCTACACCTTC. The genes are TRBV2 and TRBJ1-2; weak D call: TRBD1 (6 bases). Trimming stripped 2 bases from V and 7 bases from J, with 17 bases between. The CDR3 covers 15 residues. Germline CDR1 is SNHLY and CDR2 is FYNNEI.

The rearrangement joins TRBV7-9 to TRBJ1-2; the D is unclear. CDR3 length: 12 residues. Looked up from germline, CDR1 is SEHNR and CDR2 is FQNEAQ (reference sequence). The V gene lost 1 base and the J gene lost 8 bases, with 8 bases spanning the gap. The DNA of the CDR3 is TGTGCCAGCAGCTTAGAAGCTGGCGGCTACACCTTC. Translation gives CASSLEAGGYTF.

This chain links TRBV14 with TRBJ1-4, with unresolved D. The CDR3 is 13 amino acids. CDR1 and CDR2 (germline): SGHDN, FVKESK. V shed 4 bases and J shed 7 bases, with 10 bases lying between them. CDR3 sequence: CASSPRLSEKLFF. The CDR3 DNA sequence: TGTGCCAGCAGCCCACGGCTTTCTGAAAAACTGTTTTTT.

In this sample, this clone turned up once. The chain uses TRBV5-1 and TRBJ2-7; unclear D gene. This CDR3 is built from 13 residues. CDR1 and CDR2 from the germline V gene are SGHRS and YFSETQ. V was trimmed by 4 bases and J by 0 bases, leaving 8 bases between them. The CDR3: CASSSESSYEQYF. In DNA, the CDR3 is TGCGCCAGCAGCAGCGAAAGCTCCTACGAGCAGTACTTC.